This T cell receptor beta chain is drawn from a study of shared clonotypes between healthy human individuals. Overall study: Three CD4 naive, three CD4 memory, two CD8 naive and one CD8 memory plate were used per donor.

Each donor was a Caucasian adult residing in Nashville, Tennessee. Into CD45RA+ naive and CD45RA-negative memory subsets, the CD4+ cells were split. Study-wide findings and caveats: It was the few donors that limited the genetic and exposure-history diversity represented.

The protocol was immunoSEQ multiplex PCR, while the TCRdb copy is restricted to in-frame clones and leaves out a portion. The table records roughly 1.4 million clones, approximately 98.5% of them present only once. The CDR3 contains 13 residues. The V gene lost 1 base and the J gene lost 1 base, with 4 bases spanning the gap. Germline-derived CDR1 and CDR2 are KGHSH and LQKENI. As to this clone: Its matching antigen is unknown. The identical CDR3 is also encoded by other nucleotide sequences in the sample.

Sequenced sample: naive CD4+ T cells sorted from blood. Subset indicated: CD45RA+ positively selected. This chain joins TRBV18 and TRBJ2-5; the D is unclear. This sequence was found in a man aged 30 to 39 in good health. The CDR3 region has the DNA TGTGCCAGCTCACCACGTCTCCAAGAGACCCAGTACTTC. Translating gives CASSPRLQETQYF.